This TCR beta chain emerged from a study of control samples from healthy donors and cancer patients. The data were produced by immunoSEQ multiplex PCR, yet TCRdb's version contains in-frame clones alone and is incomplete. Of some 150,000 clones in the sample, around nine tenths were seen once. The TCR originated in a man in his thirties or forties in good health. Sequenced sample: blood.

CDR3 region: CASSKDRIPYEQYF. The CDR3 coding sequence is TGTGCCAGCAGCAAAGACCGAATTCCCTACGAGCAGTACTTC. V gene TRBV7-2 combines with J gene TRBJ2-7; D gene uncertain. The germline V gene encodes CDR1 SGHTA and CDR2 FQGNSA. V lost 5 bases and J 2 bases, leaving 13 bases between the germline ends. The CDR3 has 14 residues.